Each of the 20 T cell receptor beta chains below was sequenced from the same sample in a study of T cells in Graves' hyperthyroidism and ophthalmopathy. RNA transcripts served as the template for amplifying TCR beta CDR3 regions. The study used the HTBI primer set for a first-round RT-PCR of the TCR CDR3. TCRdb redid the calling of the multiplex PCR reads with MiXCR, one entry per CDR3 protein. Of 600,000 to 650,000 distinct CDR3 sequences listed, around 15% were seen once; the top ten hold around 4%. Input material: blood. These receptors all stem from a woman aged 30 to 39 with Graves' hyperthyroidism.

The table lists this clonotype with many counts. This chain connects TRBV7-9 to TRBJ2-7; TRBD1 agrees at 8 bases. Germline V gene sequence: CDR1 SEHNR, CDR2 FQNEAQ (reference sequence). CDR3 length equals 14 residues. V dropped 3 bases and J dropped 5; count of bases not matched to a gene: 6. The CDR3 DNA is TGTGCCAGCAGCTTTGGACAGGGTGACGACGAGCAGTACTTC. Protein product: CASSFGQGDDEQYF.

The chain uses TRBV27 and TRBJ2-7; maybe TRBD1 (5 bases). Trimming stripped 6 bases from V and 0 bases from J, with 12 bases between. The CDR3 runs to 14 residues. CDR1 is MNHEY, CDR2 SMNVEV, per germline (reference sequence). The CDR3 nucleotides are TGTGCCAGCAGCGAACAGGTGCCCTCCTACGAGCAGTACTTC. It specifies CASSEQVPSYEQYF.

The genes are TRBV27 and TRBJ1-2, with 9 bases identical to TRBD1. CDR1 and CDR2 (germline): MNHEY, SMNVEV (reference sequence). The V gene end was trimmed by 5 bases and the J gene end by 4 bases; junction bases not matched to a gene: 8. This CDR3 contains 15 residues. The CDR3 DNA sequence: TGTGCCAGCAGTCCTGGGACAGGGCAGGGCTATGGCTACACCTTC. Amino acid sequence: CASSPGTGQGYGYTF.

The chain employs TRBV30 and TRBJ2-1, with 9 bases identical to TRBD2. The CDR3 has 15 residues. Germline CDR1 GTSNPN, CDR2 SVGIG (reference sequence). J lost 7 bases, V lost 0 bases, and 7 bases had no gene match. The CDR3 region is CAWSVLGREGNEQFF. As DNA, the CDR3 is TGTGCCTGGAGTGTACTCGGGCGGGAGGGGAATGAGCAGTTCTTC.

This clonotype was observed a few times. The chain links TRBV12-5 to TRBJ2-1; 8 bases match TRBD2. J was trimmed by 8 bases and V by 5 bases; bases with no gene match: 8. This CDR3 has 14 amino acids. Germline V gives CDR1 LGHNT, CDR2 FRNRAP. The CDR3 DNA is TGTGCTAGTGGTCCAAGGACTAGCACCTATGAGCAGTTCTTC. Protein sequence: CASGPRTSTYEQFF.

As concerns this clonotype: A junction end diverges from the germline sequence, so it may reflect a read error. This chain uses TRBV19 with TRBJ2-1; D is ambiguous. From germline, CDR1 is LNHDA and CDR2 SQIVND (reference sequence). The CDR3 consists of 14 residues. The CDR3 region is CASSMGSSYNEQLF. CDR3 DNA sequence: TGTGCCAGTAGTATGGGTAGCTCCTACAATGAGCAGCTCTTC. Drawing the rest from reference TRBV19 and TRBJ2-1, the complete variable domain is DGGITQSPKYLFRKEGQNVTLSCEQNLNHDAMYWYRQDPGQGLRLIYYSQIVNDFQKGDIAEGYSVSREKKESFPLTVTSAQKNPTAFYLCASSMGSSYNEQLFGPGTRLTVL.

This clonotype was found many times. This chain joins TRBV2 and TRBJ1-5; 7 bases match TRBD1. The CDR3 has 14 amino acids. Germline V gene lookup returns CDR1 SNHLY and CDR2 FYNNEI. V was pared by 3 bases and J by 9 bases, with 8 bases of the junction left unmatched. As DNA, the CDR3 is TGTGCCAGCAGTGATACAGGGGCCAAGACGCCCCAGCATTTT. Encoded protein: CASSDTGAKTPQHF.

This clonotype occurred a few times. The chain combines TRBV5-4 with TRBJ2-3; D may be TRBD2 (5 bases). The CDR3 extends over 15 amino acids. Germline V gene lookup returns CDR1 SGHNT and CDR2 YYREEE (reference sequence). Trimming removed 3 bases from V and 0 bases from J, with 11 bases in between. The CDR3 here is CASSSARVSTDTQYF. The CDR3 DNA follows: TGTGCCAGCAGCTCGGCGAGGGTTAGCACAGATACGCAGTATTTT.

V usage is TRBV3-1 and J usage is TRBJ1-4; 7 nucleotides agree with TRBD1. V dropped 5 bases and J dropped 3; count of bases not matched to a gene: 3. The germline CDR1 and CDR2 sequences are LGHDT and YNNKEL (reference sequence). The CDR3 totals 14 residues. The CDR3 loop is CASSDRVANEKLFF. The CDR3 bases are TGTGCCAGCAGCGACAGGGTAGCTAATGAAAAACTGTTTTTT.

This clonotype was seen many times. This sequence joins TRBV30 and TRBJ1-5, with 8 bases that match TRBD1. Germline CDR1 is GTSNPN and CDR2 is SVGIG (reference sequence). This CDR3 is built from 12 residues. The V gene end was trimmed by 3 bases and the J gene end by 6 bases; junction bases not matched to a gene: 1. The CDR3 is CAWRQGGQPQHF. Here the CDR3 DNA reads TGTGCCTGGAGACAGGGGGGTCAGCCCCAGCATTTT.

This clonotype was seen a few times. This rearrangement joins TRBV4-2 to TRBJ2-1, with D unclear. Trimming removed 0 bases from V and 8 bases from J, with 5 bases in between. Germline V gene sequence: CDR1 LGHNA, CDR2 YNFKEQ. The CDR3 runs to 12 residues. CDR3 DNA: TGTGCCAGCAGCCAAGACGGGTATGAGCAGTTCTTC. This codes for CASSQDGYEQFF.

The chain carries TRBV3-1 and TRBJ1-5; 8 bases align to TRBD1. Germline values: CDR1 LGHDT, CDR2 YNNKEL (reference sequence). V trimming: 4 bases; J trimming: 4 bases; junction bases outside the gene matches: 12. The CDR3 has 17 amino acids. The CDR3 sequence: CASSPAHRQGSNQPQHF. As DNA, the CDR3 is TGTGCCAGCAGCCCCGCCCATCGACAGGGGAGTAATCAGCCCCAGCATTTT. Filled out from reference TRBV3-1 and TRBJ1-5, the complete variable domain reads DTAVSQTPKYLVTQMGNDKSIKCEQNLGHDTMYWYKQDSKKFLKIMFSYNNKELIINETVPNRFSPKSPDKAHLNLHINSLELGDSAVYFCASSPAHRQGSNQPQHFGDGTRLSIL.

V usage is TRBV2 and J usage is TRBJ1-2; D is possibly TRBD1 (5 bases). CDR1 is SNHLY and CDR2 is FYNNEI in the germline V gene. The CDR3 is made up of 14 amino acids. Trimming stripped 10 bases from V and 5 bases from J, with 20 bases between. CDR3: CAIQDSRGVYGYTF. In DNA form, the CDR3 reads TGTGCCATCCAAGATTCGAGGGGCGTGTATGGCTACACCTTC. Together with reference TRBV2 and TRBJ1-2, the CDR3 gives the full variable domain: EPEVTQTPSHQVTQMGQEVILRCVPISNHLYFYWYRQILGQKVEFLVSFYNNEISEKSEIFDDQFSVERPDGSNFTLKIRSTKLEDSAMYFCAIQDSRGVYGYTFGSGTRLTVV.

This clonotype was found a few times. This rearrangement joins TRBV19 to TRBJ1-1; no definite D call. V was clipped by 5 bases and J by 4 bases, with 11 bases between them. The CDR3 extends over 13 amino acids. Germline CDR1 reads LNHDA; CDR2 reads SQIVND (reference sequence). In DNA, the CDR3 is TGTGCCAGTAGTCCCCAGGAGGGCACTGAAGCTTTCTTT. It translates to CASSPQEGTEAFF.

This clonotype was counted ten times or more. The chain combines TRBV9 with TRBJ1-2, with D possibly matching TRBD1 (5 bases). The germline CDR1 and CDR2 sequences are SGDLS and YYNGEE. CDR3 length equals 14 residues. Trimming left V 3 bases short and J 2 bases short, with 11 bases between. The CDR3 bases are TGTGCCAGCAGCGACGGGACCGACAACTATGGCTACACCTTC. Translating it yields CASSDGTDNYGYTF.

This chain uses TRBV28 with TRBJ2-7; 12 nucleotides align to TRBD2. V lost 7 bases and J lost 4; bases outside the gene matches: 11. This CDR3 has 16 residues. Germline values: CDR1 MDHEN, CDR2 SYDVKM. The CDR3 bases are TGTGCCAGCAATTCCCGACAGACTAGCGGGAGATACGAGCAGTACTTC. It yields the protein CASNSRQTSGRYEQYF.

This clonotype was seen more than once but under ten times. The chain links TRBV30 to TRBJ2-7; 11 nucleotides align to TRBD1. CDR1 is GTSNPN, CDR2 SVGIG, per germline (reference sequence). Trimming cost V 3 bases and J 7 bases; bases outside gene matches: 5. The CDR3 extends over 13 amino acids. The CDR3 here is CAWSGTGGREQYF. The CDR3 DNA reads TGTGCCTGGAGCGGGACAGGGGGGAGGGAGCAGTACTTC. The full variable domain, completed using reference TRBV30 and TRBJ2-7, is SQTIHQWPATLVQPVGSPLSLECTVEGTSNPNLYWYRQAAGRGLQLLFYSVGIGQISSEVPQNLSASRPQDRQFILSSKKLLLSDSGFYLCAWSGTGGREQYFGPGTRLTVT.

This clonotype has a count of ten or more. The chain has TRBV7-2 and TRBJ1-5; no clear D. Germline CDR1 and CDR2: SGHTA and FQGNSA. Trimming removed 1 base from V and 0 bases from J, with 19 bases in between. CDR3 length: 19 residues. CDR3 sequence (DNA): TGTGCCAGCAGCTTAGAATTAGGTAGTCGCTCTTATAGCAATCAGCCCCAGCATTTT. Translating it yields CASSLELGSRSYSNQPQHF.

This clonotype showed up many times. The gene calls are TRBV11-2 and TRBJ2-1, with TRBD2 as a possible D gene (5 bases). This CDR3 has 13 residues. V dropped 1 base and J dropped 11 bases, with 12 bases sitting between them. Per germline, CDR1 SGHAT and CDR2 FQNNGV. The CDR3 spells CASSLGKRNQQFF. In DNA form, the CDR3 reads TGTGCCAGCAGCTTAGGCAAGCGGAACCAGCAGTTCTTC.

This clonotype was counted a few times. The V gene is TRBV4-3, the J gene TRBJ2-6; tentatively, D is TRBD1 or TRBD2 (5 bases each). The germline V and J ends were trimmed by 0 bases and 0 bases, with 9 bases remaining between them. Germline CDR1 is LGHNA and CDR2 is YSLEER. The CDR3 runs 17 residues. The CDR3 DNA reads TGCGCCAGCAGCCAAGATTGGGGGTTCTCTGGGGCCAACGTCCTGACTTTC. Translation gives CASSQDWGFSGANVLTF.